The 9 T cell receptor beta chains presented below share a single source sample, sequenced in a study of blood T cell repertoires in COVID-19. Sequenced by immunoSEQ multiplex PCR; TCRdb stores in-frame clones only, minus some. Of 150,000 or so clones in the sample, roughly 84% were seen once. Sequencing input: peripheral blood. Receptor source: a man between 18 and 35 years old with active or convalescent COVID-19.

This chain joins TRBV5-1 and TRBJ1-1; a possible D gene is TRBD1 (5 bases). Germline assignment: CDR1 SGHRS and CDR2 YFSETQ. The V and J ends lost 1 base and 5 bases respectively, with 12 bases between them. The CDR3 contains 14 residues. In DNA, the CDR3 is TGCGCCAGCAGCTTGACAGGTTCCCGAACTGAAGCTTTCTTT. It translates to CASSLTGSRTEAFF.

The chain employs TRBV3-1 (or the pseudogene TRBV3-2) and TRBJ1-5; D is ambiguous. In germline, CDR1 is LGHDT, CDR2 YNNKEL (reference sequence). V lost 2 bases and J 6 bases, leaving 8 bases between the germline ends. This CDR3 is 13 amino acids long. In nucleotides, the CDR3 is TGTGCCAGCAGCCAACTATCGGGTCAGCCCCAGCATTTT. Its translation is CASSQLSGQPQHF.

This chain connects TRBV3-1 (or the pseudogene TRBV3-2) to TRBJ2-5; maybe TRBD1 (5 bases). V shed 1 base and J shed 1 base, with 10 bases lying between them. The CDR3 extends over 15 amino acids. Germline V gene sequence: CDR1 LGHDT, CDR2 YNNKEL (reference sequence). CDR3 protein: CASSQGPGPQETQYF. The CDR3 DNA is TGTGCCAGCAGCCAAGGACCAGGGCCCCAAGAGACCCAGTACTTC.

The rearrangement joins TRBV6-5 to TRBJ1-1; D is perhaps TRBD1 (5 bases). The V gene's germline CDR1 is MNHEY and CDR2 SVGAGI. Trimming took off 7 bases at V and 3 bases at J, with 12 bases between the two ends. The CDR3 has 13 residues. The CDR3 bases are TGTGCCAGCACCAAGGACACCCACACTGAAGCTTTCTTT. This codes for CASTKDTHTEAFF.

The CDR3 here is CASSLERGEAFF. DNA for the CDR3: TGTGCCAGCAGCTTAGAAAGGGGAGAAGCTTTCTTT. The V gene is TRBV11-3, the J gene TRBJ1-1, with a tentative D call TRBD1 (5 bases). Trimming stripped 0 bases from V and 8 bases from J, with 7 bases between. The CDR3 spans 12 residues. Germline V gene sequence: CDR1 SGHNT, CDR2 YENEEA. Full variable domain (missing parts from reference TRBV11-3 and TRBJ1-1): EAGVVQSPRYKIIEKKQPVAFWCNPISGHNTLYWYLQNLGQGPELLIRYENEEAVDDSQLPKDRFSAERLKGVDSTLKIQPAELGDSAVYLCASSLERGEAFFGQGTRLTVV.

This clone was detected only a few times. The CDR3 loop is CASSLGQVYNEQFF. The CDR3 DNA reads TGCGCCAGCAGCTTGGGACAGGTCTACAATGAGCAGTTCTTC. The V gene is TRBV5-1, the J gene TRBJ2-1, with TRBD1 as a possible D gene (6 bases). V lost 0 bases and J 3 bases, leaving 7 bases between the germline ends. CDR1 and CDR2 (germline): SGHRS, YFSETQ. This CDR3 contains 14 residues.

The chain has TRBV3-1 (or the pseudogene TRBV3-2) and TRBJ1-3; possible D gene TRBD1, 5 bases. The V end lost 0 bases, the J end lost 3 bases, and 15 bases lay between the germline ends. Germline lookup yields CDR1 LGHDT and CDR2 YNNKEL (reference sequence). The CDR3 totals 17 residues. This chain's CDR3 is CASSQDQLQGSGNTIYF. The CDR3 region has the DNA TGTGCCAGCAGCCAAGATCAGTTGCAGGGAAGTGGAAACACCATATATTTT.

The rearrangement links TRBV19 to TRBJ1-5; 8 bases line up with TRBD1. The CDR3 sequence is 14 residues long. Germline CDR1 is LNHDA and CDR2 is SQIVND (reference sequence). The ends lost 3 bases at V and 7 bases at J; junction bases unmatched: 5. The DNA for the CDR3 is TGTGCCAGTAGTATGACAGGGGCGCGGCAGCCCCAGCATTTT. Protein: CASSMTGARQPQHF.

The chain has TRBV5-1 and TRBJ2-7; 9 bases are shared with TRBD1. The CDR3 runs to 13 residues. V dropped 4 bases and J dropped 3; count of bases not matched to a gene: 2. Germline V gene sequence: CDR1 SGHRS, CDR2 YFSETQ. The CDR3 bases are TGCGCCAGCAGCACGGACAGGGGCTACGAGCAGTACTTC. Translating gives CASSTDRGYEQYF.